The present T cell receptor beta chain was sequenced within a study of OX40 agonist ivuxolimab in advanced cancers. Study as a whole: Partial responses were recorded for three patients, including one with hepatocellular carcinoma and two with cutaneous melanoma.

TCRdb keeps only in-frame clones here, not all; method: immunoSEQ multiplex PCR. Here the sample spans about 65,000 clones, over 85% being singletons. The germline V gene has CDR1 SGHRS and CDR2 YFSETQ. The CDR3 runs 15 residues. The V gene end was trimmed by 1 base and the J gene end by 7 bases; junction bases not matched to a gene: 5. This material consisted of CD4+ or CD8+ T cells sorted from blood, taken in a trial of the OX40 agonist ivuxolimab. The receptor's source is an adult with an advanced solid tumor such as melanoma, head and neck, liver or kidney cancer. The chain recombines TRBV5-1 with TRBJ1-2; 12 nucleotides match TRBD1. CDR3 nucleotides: TGCGCCAGCAGCTTGATGGGACAGGGGGCTCGTGGCTACACCTTC. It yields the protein CASSLMGQGARGYTF. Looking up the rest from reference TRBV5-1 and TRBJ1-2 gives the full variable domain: KAGVTQTPRYLIKTRGQQVTLSCSPISGHRSVSWYQQTPGQGLQFLFEYFSETQRNKGNFPGRFSGRQFSNSRSEMNVSTLELGDSALYLCASSLMGQGARGYTFGSGTRLTVV.